This T cell receptor beta chain is drawn from a study of CD8 T cells in ankylosing spondylitis. General study results and limits: CD8+ cells made up the disease-linked clones, which were relatively rare in peripheral blood.

This clonotype was detected only a few times. Its antigen is not known. A clone one base away is much larger, so this may be a read error. One entry per CDR3 protein results from TCRdb running MiXCR on the 5' RACE reads. The sample lists 200,000 to 300,000 distinct CDR3 sequences; 7.5% to 9.5% were seen once. This receptor was identified in a female donor with ankylosing spondylitis or in good health (not recorded which). Sequencing was done on a sample of blood, either unsorted or a sorted T cell fraction (not recorded which).

CDR3 sequence reads: CSARKHPRTDTQYF. The CDR3 DNA is TGCAGTGCTAGGAAACACCCTCGCACAGATACGCAGTATTTT. The chain combines TRBV20-1 with TRBJ2-3; D unresolved. This CDR3 is built from 14 residues. The germline V gene has CDR1 DFQATT and CDR2 SNEGSKA (reference sequence). V was shortened by 3 bases and J by 1 base, with 11 bases between the two germline ends.